A selection of T cell receptor beta chains follows, all from one sample in a study of cytomegalovirus exposure and HLA in healthy donors. Assay used: immunoSEQ multiplex PCR; TCRdb lists only in-frame clones, some missing. The data show over 80,000 clones, 82% seen once. Sequencing was done on a sample of PBMCs. These receptors were collected from a man aged 50 to 59 in good health and CMV-seronegative. Both conserved end residues are part of each CDR3. The D gene is left open where the match is weak. Some rows mark clone size as missing; the rest say once, few, many or name a class of expanded clone.

clone_size	v_call	j_call	d_call	cdr3_nt	cdr3_aa
NA	TRBV6-5	TRBJ2-7	NA	TGTGCCAGCAGTTCTACGGTCAGGGGTCGCGAGCAGTACTTC	CASSSTVRGREQYF
NA	TRBV5-4	TRBJ2-1	TRBD2	TGTGCCAGCAGCTTACCCGGGGCTAGCGGGAGGGCAGGGGAGCAGTTCTTC	CASSLPGASGRAGEQFF
NA	TRBV11-2	TRBJ2-5	TRBD2	TGTGCCAGCAGCTTAAGCACTAGCGGGATTCAAGAGACCCAGTACTTC	CASSLSTSGIQETQYF
NA	TRBV7-3	TRBJ2-1	TRBD1	TGTGCCAGCAGCTCTATACAGGGGGCGGGAGATGTGCATGAGCAGTTCTTC	CASSSIQGAGDVHEQFF
NA	TRBV18	TRBJ2-1	NA	TGTGCCAGCTCACGGCGGGATCGGGGTGAGCAGTTCTTC	CASSRRDRGEQFF
NA	TRBV28	TRBJ1-1	NA	TGTGCCAGCAGTTTGGGCCAGTTTGAAGCTTTCTTT	CASSLGQFEAFF
NA	TRBV6-5	TRBJ2-7	TRBD1	TGTGCCAGCAGTCACAACCCGGGACAGATATACGAGCAGTACTTC	CASSHNPGQIYEQYF
NA	TRBV30	TRBJ2-7	NA	TGTGCCTGGAGCCTCTCCAAGCTTCTCTCCTACGAGCAGTACTTC	CAWSLSKLLSYEQYF
once	TRBV5-1	TRBJ2-2	TRBD2	TGCGCCAGGAGAATTGAAACGGGAGGGGGCACCGGGGAGCTGTTTTTT	CARRIETGGGTGELFF
NA	TRBV7-9	TRBJ2-7	TRBD2	TGTGCCAGCAGACCACAACTAGCGGATGCCTACGAGCAGTACTTC	CASRPQLADAYEQYF
NA	TRBV4-3	TRBJ2-2	NA	TGCGCCAGCAGCCAAGATGCCCCCCGGACACGCGCGGCGAACACCGGGGAGCTGTTTTTT	CASSQDAPRTRAANTGELFF
NA	TRBV29-1	TRBJ2-3	NA	TGCAGCGTTGTCCGCAGGGGTGCAGATACGCAGTATTTT	CSVVRRGADTQYF
NA	TRBV6-5	TRBJ1-1	TRBD1	TGTGCCAGCAGCCCCGGACAGGGGATGAGCACTGAAGCTTTCTTT	CASSPGQGMSTEAFF
NA	TRBV4-2	TRBJ2-7	NA	TGTGCCAGCAGCCAAGACATGTCCGACAGCTCCTACGAGCAGTACTTC	CASSQDMSDSSYEQYF
NA	TRBV9	TRBJ2-3	TRBD2	TGTGCCAGCAGCGTCTCTAGCGGGACGGGGGGTACGCAGTATTTT	CASSVSSGTGGTQYF
NA	TRBV4-1	TRBJ2-2	NA	TGCGCCAGCAGCCAAGGACTGACCGGGGAGCTGTTTTTT	CASSQGLTGELFF
NA	TRBV10-2	TRBJ2-5	TRBD2	TGCGCCAGCAGTGGAGCATCGGGACTAGGGGGGGAGACCCAGTACTTC	CASSGASGLGGETQYF
NA	TRBV5-5	TRBJ2-5	TRBD1	TGTGCCAGCAGCTTGGGGCAGGGGGCGTGGGAGCAGTACTTC	CASSLGQGAWEQYF
NA	TRBV23-1	TRBJ2-7	NA	TGCGCCAGCAGTCCGGGGTTCTACGAGCAGTACTTC	CASSPGFYEQYF
NA	TRBV30	TRBJ2-1	NA	TGTGCCTCTCCCCGCGGCAGCGCTTCTTTCTACAATGAGCAGTTCTTC	CASPRGSASFYNEQFF
NA	TRBV28	TRBJ1-4	NA	TGTGCCAGCAGTCCCCCACCAACTAATGAAGAACTGTTTTTT	CASSPPPTNEELFF
NA	TRBV5-1	TRBJ2-3	NA	TGCGCCAGCAGCCAACTCACAGGACCAGATACGCAGTATTTT	CASSQLTGPDTQYF
NA	TRBV11-2	TRBJ2-1	TRBD2	TGTGCCAGCAGCCCCCCGACTAGCGGAGTCTACAATGAGCAGTTCTTC	CASSPPTSGVYNEQFF
NA	TRBV9	TRBJ2-3	NA	TGTGCCAGCAGCGATCTCACAGATACGCAGTATTTT	CASSDLTDTQYF
once	TRBV7-9	TRBJ2-1	NA	TGTGCCAGCAGAAGTCTCGCGGGGCTTAACCACAATGAGCAGTTCTTC	CASRSLAGLNHNEQFF
NA	TRBV4-3	TRBJ2-7	TRBD1	TGCGCCAGCAGCCCCCAACCCCCACAGGGGCGGTCATCCTACGAGCAGTACTTC	CASSPQPPQGRSSYEQYF
NA	TRBV20-1	TRBJ2-4	NA	TGCAGCTTAGCCAAAAACATTCAGTACTTC	CSLAKNIQYF
NA	TRBV7-9	TRBJ2-7	NA	TGTGCCAGCAGCCCCAGACTGGACGAGCAGTACTTC	CASSPRLDEQYF
few	TRBV9	TRBJ1-1	NA	TGTGCCAGCAGCGTAGGTCCACAGGGGAACACTGAAGCTTTCTTT	CASSVGPQGNTEAFF
NA	TRBV19	TRBJ2-1	TRBD1	TGTGCCAGTAGGGACAGGCCGGCCTACAATGAGCAGTTCTTC	CASRDRPAYNEQFF
NA	TRBV15	TRBJ2-2	TRBD2	TGTGCCACCAGCAGAGTGGGGGAGGGGCCCGAGGAGCTGTTTTTT	CATSRVGEGPEELFF
NA	TRBV19	TRBJ1-1	NA	TGTGCCAGTAGTACCGCTCAGGCTGAAGCTTTCTTT	CASSTAQAEAFF
NA	TRBV29-1	TRBJ2-2	NA	TGCAGCGTTGAAGGGCAGGGCGGGGAGCTGTTTTTT	CSVEGQGGELFF
NA	TRBV7-2	TRBJ2-1	TRBD2	TGTGCCAGCAGTTCCCAATCTAGCGGGAGGTTGGATGAGCAGTTCTTC	CASSSQSSGRLDEQFF
NA	TRBV19	TRBJ1-5	NA	TGTGCCAGTAGTATAGATCACCGGCGGGACAATCAGCCCCAGCATTTT	CASSIDHRRDNQPQHF
NA	TRBV14	TRBJ2-1	NA	TGTGCCAGCAGCCAAGGTGCGGGGAGGTCCTACAATGAGCAGTTCTTC	CASSQGAGRSYNEQFF
NA	TRBV7-9	TRBJ2-1	TRBD2	TGTGCCAGCAGCTTAGGGGTTAGCGGGATACTCTTCTTC	CASSLGVSGILFF
NA	TRBV23-1	TRBJ1-1	TRBD1	TGCGCCAGCAGTCCTCGACAGGGCACTGAAGCTTTCTTT	CASSPRQGTEAFF